Detailed here is one TCR beta chain. The antigen remains unidentified. This sample stems from a study of T cell repertoires in cytomegalovirus infection. Study at large: HLA-C-restricted CMV epitopes, recently identified, and well-studied HLA-B-restricted ones were used by the study. Public TCR beta signatures provided an indication of both CMV infection and a matching HLA type.

Findings and limits, study-wide: The cumulative frequency of public TCR beta families distinguished individuals who carried CMV together with the relevant HLA. It was HLA-C-restricted CMV-specific TCR beta clonotypes that dominated the response ex vivo.

TCRdb reanalysed the reads using MiXCR and keeps one entry per CDR3 protein. Of some 200,000 distinct CDR3 sequences in the sample, roughly two fifths were seen once. The input for sequencing was CD8+ T cells from cultured PBMCs, taken from culture after CMV antigen stimulation. The clonotype originates from a human donor in good health (CMV status not recorded). Some clones in this sample may be carry-over from other donors' samples.

CDR3: CASSQDGGTFMNTEAFF. CDR3 in DNA: TGCGCCAGCAGCCAAGATGGGGGGACTTTTATGAACACTGAAGCTTTCTTT. V and J are TRBV4-3 and TRBJ1-1, with a possible D match to TRBD1 (5 bases). V was shortened by 0 bases and J by 0 bases, with 14 bases between the two germline ends. CDR1 is LGHNA and CDR2 is YSLEER in the germline V gene. The CDR3 runs to 17 residues.